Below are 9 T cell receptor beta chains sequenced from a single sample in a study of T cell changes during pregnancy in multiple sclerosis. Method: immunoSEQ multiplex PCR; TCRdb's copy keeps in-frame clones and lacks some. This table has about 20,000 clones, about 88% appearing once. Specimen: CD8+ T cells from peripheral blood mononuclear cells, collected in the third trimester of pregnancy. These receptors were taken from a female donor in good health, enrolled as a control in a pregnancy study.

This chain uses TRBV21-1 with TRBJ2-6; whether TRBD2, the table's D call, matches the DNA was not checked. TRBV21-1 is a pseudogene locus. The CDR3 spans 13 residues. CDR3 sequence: CASGATGANVLTF. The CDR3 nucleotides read TGTGCCAGCGGAGCCACTGGGGCCAACGTCCTGACTTTC.

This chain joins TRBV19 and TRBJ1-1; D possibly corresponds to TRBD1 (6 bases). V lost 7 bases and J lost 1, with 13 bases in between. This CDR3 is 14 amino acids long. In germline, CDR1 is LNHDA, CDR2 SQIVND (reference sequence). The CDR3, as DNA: TGTGCCAGTAAGGCGTCGACAGGGAACACTGAAGCTTTCTTT. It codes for CASKASTGNTEAFF.

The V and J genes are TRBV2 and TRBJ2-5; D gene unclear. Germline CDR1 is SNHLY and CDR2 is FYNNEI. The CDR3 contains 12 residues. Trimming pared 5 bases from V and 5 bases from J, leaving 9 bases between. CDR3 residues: CASSRTGETQYF. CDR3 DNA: TGTGCCAGCAGTAGAACCGGGGAGACCCAGTACTTC.

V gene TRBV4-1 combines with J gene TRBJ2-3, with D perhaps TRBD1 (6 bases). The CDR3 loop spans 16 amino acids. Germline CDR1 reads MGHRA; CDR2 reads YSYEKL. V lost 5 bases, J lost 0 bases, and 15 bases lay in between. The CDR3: CASSWPKQGSTDTQYF. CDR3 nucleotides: TGCGCCAGCAGCTGGCCAAAACAGGGTAGCACAGATACGCAGTATTTT.

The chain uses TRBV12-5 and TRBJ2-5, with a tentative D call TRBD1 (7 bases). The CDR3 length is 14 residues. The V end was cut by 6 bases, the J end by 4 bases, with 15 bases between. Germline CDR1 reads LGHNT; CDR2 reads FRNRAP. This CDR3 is CASGPTGRGETQYF. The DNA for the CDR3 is TGTGCTAGTGGCCCGACAGGGCGGGGAGAGACCCAGTACTTC.

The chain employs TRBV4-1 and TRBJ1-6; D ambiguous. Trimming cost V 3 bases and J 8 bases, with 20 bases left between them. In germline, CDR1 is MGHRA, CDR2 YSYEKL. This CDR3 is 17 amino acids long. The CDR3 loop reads CASSQTGLGGEYSPLHF. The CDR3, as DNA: TGCGCCAGCAGCCAGACCGGGTTAGGAGGAGAATATTCACCCCTCCACTTT.

CDR3 nucleotide sequence: TGTGCCAGCTCGCCCGGGGCCGGGGAGCTGTTTTTT. Translated, it gives CASSPGAGELFF. The chain uses TRBV18 and TRBJ2-2, with D maybe TRBD2 (5 bases). The V end lost 6 bases, the J end lost 6 bases, and 8 bases lay between the germline ends. In germline, CDR1 is KGHSH, CDR2 LQKENI. The CDR3 is 12 amino acids.

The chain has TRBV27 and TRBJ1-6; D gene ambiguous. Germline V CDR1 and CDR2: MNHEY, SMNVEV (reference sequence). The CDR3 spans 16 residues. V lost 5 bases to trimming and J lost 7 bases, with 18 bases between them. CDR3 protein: CASSPRRSHLNSPLHF. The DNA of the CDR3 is TGTGCCAGCAGTCCACGAAGGAGTCACCTAAATTCACCCCTCCACTTT.

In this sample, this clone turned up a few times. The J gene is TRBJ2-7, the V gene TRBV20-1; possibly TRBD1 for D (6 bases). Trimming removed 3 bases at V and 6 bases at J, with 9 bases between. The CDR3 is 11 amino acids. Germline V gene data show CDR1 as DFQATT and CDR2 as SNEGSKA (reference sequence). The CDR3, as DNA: TGCAGTGCTAGGAAAGGGGGCGAGCAGTACTTC. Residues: CSARKGGEQYF.